The 10 T cell receptor beta chains below all came from one sample that was sequenced in a study of blood T cells in healthy people across ages. For the second PCR, which ran for 7 to 11 cycles, a sample-barcoded 5' primer and a J-beta primer mix were used. One entry per CDR3 protein results from TCRdb running MiXCR on the 5' RACE reads. The sample records about 680,000 distinct CDR3 sequences, 45% to 50% being singletons. Sequences were obtained from blood. Receptors were obtained from a woman in her sixties in good health.

V and J are TRBV10-3 and TRBJ2-1; D unresolved. Germline V gives CDR1 ENHRY, CDR2 SYGVKD. Trimming took off 4 bases at V and 2 bases at J, with 18 bases between the two ends. CDR3 length equals 17 residues. The CDR3 DNA follows: TGTGCCATCAGTGGGGATCGGAATCGACATACCTACAATGAGCAGTTCTTC. Encoded protein: CAISGDRNRHTYNEQFF.

This clonotype has more than one count but fewer than ten. The rearrangement joins TRBV25-1 to TRBJ2-1; possible D gene TRBD1, 6 bases. Germline values: CDR1 MGHDK, CDR2 SYGVNS. The germline V and J ends were trimmed by 6 bases and 7 bases, with 13 bases remaining between them. The CDR3 is made up of 13 amino acids. DNA of the CDR3: TGTGCCAGCAGGGGACAATCCCGGAATGAGCAGTTCTTC. Amino acids: CASRGQSRNEQFF.

The count of this clonotype is one. The genes are TRBV3-1 and TRBJ2-3, with 7 bases aligning to TRBD2. V lost 4 bases to trimming and J lost 4 bases; unmatched junction nucleotides: 8. The germline V gene encodes CDR1 LGHDT and CDR2 YNNKEL (reference sequence). There are 15 residues in the CDR3. The DNA of the CDR3 is TGTGCCAGCAGCCCAGGGTTCGCGGGAGCAGATACGCAGTATTTT. This sequence encodes CASSPGFAGADTQYF.

The V call is TRBV14, the J call TRBJ1-4, with D tentatively TRBD1 (5 bases). The CDR3 totals 15 residues. In germline, CDR1 is SGHDN, CDR2 FVKESK. The V end was cut by 1 base, the J end by 4 bases, with 10 bases between. The CDR3 DNA reads TGTGCCAGCAGCCAAGTCGGGGGAGGTAATGAAAAACTGTTTTTT. Its protein product is CASSQVGGGNEKLFF.

The chain has TRBV24-1 and TRBJ2-1, with D perhaps matching TRBD1 or TRBD2 (5 bases each). Germline V gene data show CDR1 as KGHDR and CDR2 as SFDVKD. This CDR3 is 14 amino acids long. The ends were cut back, 7 bases at V and 7 bases at J, with 16 bases in the middle. The CDR3 protein is CATRGETVPNEQFF. The DNA of the CDR3 is TGTGCCACCAGGGGGGAGACAGTTCCTAATGAGCAGTTCTTC.

The J gene is TRBJ1-2, the V gene TRBV7-2, with 7 bases aligning to TRBD1. V was pared by 5 bases and J by 4 bases, with 7 bases of the junction left unmatched. The V gene's germline CDR1 is SGHTA and CDR2 FQGNSA. The CDR3 is made up of 14 amino acids. The CDR3 here is CASSARQGTYGYTF. The CDR3 nucleotides read TGTGCCAGCAGCGCGAGACAGGGAACCTATGGCTACACCTTC.

V and J are TRBV24-1 and TRBJ2-2; 11 bases match TRBD2. V trimming: 4 bases; J trimming: 4 bases; junction bases outside the gene matches: 7. Per the germline V gene, CDR1 is KGHDR and CDR2 is SFDVKD. The CDR3 covers 17 residues. The CDR3 coding sequence is TGTGCCACCAGTGAAACATCTAGCGGGAGGTCCACCGGGGAGCTGTTTTTT. It yields the protein CATSETSSGRSTGELFF.

The chain couples TRBV12-3 or TRBV12-4 to TRBJ1-1; no clear D. V was trimmed by 4 bases and J by 0 bases, leaving 9 bases between them. The CDR3 loop spans 14 amino acids. CDR3: CASSSRDLNTEAFF. CDR3 sequence (DNA): TGTGCCAGCAGTTCCCGAGATTTGAACACTGAAGCTTTCTTT.

This clonotype was found a few times. CDR3 sequence reads: CSARDFKTSGRIDEQYF. In nucleotides, the CDR3 is TGCAGTGCTAGAGATTTTAAGACTAGCGGGAGGATCGACGAGCAGTACTTC. The J gene is TRBJ2-4, the V gene TRBV20-1, with 13 bases that match TRBD2. The J call could be wrong; TRBJ2-7 is a better fit for the DNA end. The CDR3 has 17 residues. Looked up from germline, CDR1 is DFQATT and CDR2 is SNEGSKA (reference sequence).

The rearrangement uses TRBV27 and TRBJ2-7; D is ambiguous. This CDR3 comprises 13 residues. Germline V lookup: CDR1 MNHEY, CDR2 SMNVEV (reference sequence). V was pared by 5 bases and J by 5 bases, with 13 bases between. The CDR3 region has the DNA TGTGCCAGCAGTGTCCTCTTAGATCACGAGCAGTACTTC. This encodes CASSVLLDHEQYF.